The next 6 T cell receptor beta chains were all read from a single sample in a study of blood T cell repertoires in COVID-19. Clones were sequenced by immunoSEQ multiplex PCR, and TCRdb holds only the in-frame ones, with some missing. The sample lists 250,000 or so clones; about 86% were seen once. Specimen: PBMCs or T cells enriched from blood (not recorded which). These TCRs come from a man in his fifties or sixties who had recovered from COVID-19.

As for this clone: This same CDR3 is encoded by further DNA sequences in the sample. The V gene is TRBV7-9, the J gene TRBJ2-7; D gene ambiguous. The CDR3 spans 12 residues. The V and J ends lost 5 bases and 4 bases respectively, with 9 bases between them. Germline CDR1 and CDR2: SEHNR and FQNEAQ (reference sequence). The CDR3, as DNA: TGTGCCAGCAGCCTGACGGGTTACGAGCAGTACTTC. Translation gives CASSLTGYEQYF.

V is TRBV10-3 and J is TRBJ2-7; 10 bases map to TRBD2. CDR3 length: 13 amino acids. The germline V gene encodes CDR1 ENHRY and CDR2 SYGVKD. The CDR3 is CAIGTSESYEQYF. CDR3 sequence (DNA): TGTGCAATCGGGACTAGCGAATCCTACGAGCAGTACTTC.

The V gene is TRBV5-6, the J gene TRBJ2-7, with 8 bases fitting TRBD1. CDR3 length equals 15 residues. Germline loops: CDR1 SGHDT, CDR2 YYEEEE. The ends lost 4 bases at V and 3 bases at J; junction bases unmatched: 9. The CDR3 DNA follows: TGTGCCAGCAGCACACCCGGGACAGGAGACTACGAGCAGTACTTC. Residues: CASSTPGTGDYEQYF.

Only one count was recorded for this clone. This chain joins TRBV9 and TRBJ2-1; TRBD1 is a possible D gene (5 bases). This CDR3 has 14 residues. Trimming took off 4 bases at V and 8 bases at J, with 16 bases between the two ends. In germline, CDR1 is SGDLS, CDR2 YYNGEE. The CDR3: CASSPPARAHEQFF. In DNA, the CDR3 is TGTGCCAGCAGCCCCCCGGCCAGGGCTCATGAGCAGTTCTTC.

To note about this clone: This same CDR3 is encoded by further DNA sequences in the sample. The chain carries TRBV18 and TRBJ2-7; D not resolved. Trimming took off 2 bases at V and 0 bases at J, with 5 bases between the two ends. Germline V gene lookup returns CDR1 KGHSH and CDR2 LQKENI. The CDR3 is made up of 13 amino acids. This chain's CDR3 is CASSPSNSYEQYF. CDR3 nucleotides: TGTGCCAGCTCACCATCTAACTCCTACGAGCAGTACTTC.

The CDR3 is CASSGGPTDTQYF. CDR3 sequence (DNA): TGTGCCAGCAGTGGGGGCCCAACAGATACGCAGTATTTT. The chain carries TRBV7-2 and TRBJ2-3; D perhaps matches TRBD1 (6 bases). V was trimmed by 6 bases and J by 3 bases, leaving 10 bases between them. Germline CDR1 reads SGHTA; CDR2 reads FQGNSA. The CDR3 contains 13 residues.